The rows below give T cell receptor beta chains drawn from one sample of a study of shared clonotypes between healthy human individuals. Clones were read by immunoSEQ multiplex PCR, and TCRdb kept only the in-frame ones, dropping some. The sample has about 2.4 million clones; around 90% are singletons. The source material was naive CD4+ T cells sorted from blood. The receptors were gathered from a man younger than 30 in good health. Both conserved end residues are part of each CDR3. A D gene is named only where the DNA matches it firmly. Clone size is given for some rows only: seen once, a few or many times, or a class if the clone is expanded.

j_call clone_size d_call v_call cdr3_aa cdr3_nt
TRBJ1-6 . TRBD1 TRBV18 CASSPTGQGNSPLHF TGTGCCAGCTCACCGACGGGACAGGGGAATTCACCCCTCCACTTT
TRBJ1-3 . TRBD1 TRBV4-3 CASSQDPPSGTGGPGNTIYF TGCGCCAGCAGCCAAGATCCACCCTCCGGGACAGGGGGCCCTGGAAACACCATATATTTT
TRBJ2-1 . TRBD1 TRBV25-1 CASSEYPGGASNEQFF TGTGCCAGCAGTGAATACCCAGGGGGCGCGTCCAATGAGCAGTTCTTC
TRBJ1-1 . . TRBV2 CASIKNPRGDTEAFF TGTGCCAGCATTAAGAACCCCAGGGGTGACACTGAAGCTTTCTTT
TRBJ2-2 . TRBD2 TRBV7-2 CASSVGERGGGTGELFF TGTGCCAGCAGCGTAGGGGAGCGGGGGGGTGGCACCGGGGAGCTGTTTTTT
TRBJ2-5 . TRBD2 TRBV7-7 CASSLELAGQETQYF TGTGCTAGCAGCTTAGAACTAGCGGGTCAAGAGACCCAGTACTTC
TRBJ2-2 . . TRBV5-1 CASSLSAGPTGELFF TGCGCCAGCAGCTTGAGCGCGGGCCCCACCGGGGAGCTGTTTTTT
TRBJ2-3 . TRBD2 TRBV5-1 CASSRTSGSTDTQYF TGCGCCAGCAGCAGGACTAGCGGAAGCACAGATACGCAGTATTTT
TRBJ1-5 . . TRBV30 CAWSGKTDQPQHF TGTGCCTGGAGTGGGAAGACAGATCAGCCCCAGCATTTT
TRBJ1-5 . . TRBV19 CATSYREVNQPQHF TGTGCCACCAGCTACAGGGAGGTAAATCAGCCCCAGCATTTT
TRBJ1-5 . . TRBV27 CASSSTWHRAPNQPQHF TGTGCCAGCAGTTCAACCTGGCACAGGGCCCCCAATCAGCCCCAGCATTTT
TRBJ2-5 . TRBD1 TRBV6-5 CASSSYRGRRETQYF TGTGCCAGCAGTTCCTACAGGGGGCGGAGAGAGACCCAGTACTTC
TRBJ2-7 . . TRBV6-5 CASSYGVRGSAYEQYF TGTGCCAGCAGTTACGGGGTGAGGGGGAGCGCCTACGAGCAGTACTTC
TRBJ1-4 . TRBD1 TRBV7-2 CASSTRQGSKEKLFF TGTGCCAGCAGCACTAGACAGGGATCTAAGGAAAAACTGTTTTTT
TRBJ2-2 . . TRBV11-3 CASSLPSGFLAGELFF TGTGCCAGCAGTCTACCTTCAGGGTTCCTGGCCGGGGAGCTGTTTTTT
TRBJ2-2 . . TRBV7-2 CASSLAKVTGELFF TGTGCCAGCAGCTTAGCCAAGGTCACCGGGGAGCTGTTTTTT
TRBJ2-2 once . TRBV9 CASSGRQGPVNTGELFF TGTGCCAGCAGCGGACGACAAGGGCCGGTGAACACCGGGGAGCTGTTTTTT
TRBJ2-2 . TRBD1 TRBV10-3 CAISTDRADTGELFF TGTGCCATCAGCACGGACAGGGCGGACACCGGGGAGCTGTTTTTT
TRBJ2-1 . . TRBV5-1 CASSLEGGWGPYNEQFF TGCGCCAGCAGCTTGGAAGGAGGTTGGGGCCCCTACAATGAGCAGTTCTTC
TRBJ2-1 . . TRBV28 CASSLTSYEQFF TGTGCCAGCAGTCTGACTAGTTATGAGCAGTTCTTC
TRBJ2-7 . . TRBV7-9 CASSLGMSYESYEQYF TGTGCCAGCAGCTTAGGGATGTCATATGAGTCGTACGAGCAGTACTTC
TRBJ1-2 . . TRBV7-9 CASSLETDKYTF TGTGCCAGCAGCTTAGAAACAGACAAATACACCTTC
TRBJ1-6 . . TRBV6-6 CASSIQGPDSPLHF TGTGCCAGCAGCATACAGGGTCCGGATTCACCCCTCCACTTT
TRBJ1-4 . . TRBV5-8 CASSLAGAANPNEKLFF TGTGCCAGCAGCTTGGCGGGTGCCGCGAATCCTAATGAAAAACTGTTTTTT
TRBJ2-3 . . TRBV11-2 CASSFPRAEDTQYF TGTGCCAGCAGCTTCCCCCGTGCCGAAGATACGCAGTATTTT
TRBJ2-2 . . TRBV5-1 CASSVLTNTGELFF TGCGCCAGCAGTGTCCTGACGAACACCGGGGAGCTGTTTTTT
TRBJ2-7 . TRBD1 TRBV11-2 CASSSHRGNRHEQYF TGTGCCAGCAGCTCTCACAGGGGGAATCGGCACGAGCAGTACTTC
TRBJ2-5 . TRBD2 TRBV4-1 CASSLLAGSQETQYF TGCGCCAGCAGTTTACTAGCGGGAAGCCAAGAGACCCAGTACTTC
TRBJ2-7 once TRBD2 TRBV5-4 CASSPAGTSGYEQYF TGTGCCAGCAGTCCGGCCGGGACTAGCGGCTACGAGCAGTACTTC
TRBJ2-7 . . TRBV11-2 CASSLIQGYEQYF TGTGCCAGCAGCTTAATCCAGGGCTACGAGCAGTACTTC
TRBJ2-5 once TRBD1 TRBV14 CASSQESGTGQETQYF TGTGCCAGCAGCCAAGAATCCGGGACAGGCCAAGAGACCCAGTACTTC
TRBJ2-3 . . TRBV9 CASSVDGGSTDTQYF TGTGCCAGCAGCGTAGATGGGGGAAGCACAGATACGCAGTATTTT
TRBJ1-5 few . TRBV6-4 CASTVYSNQPQHF TGTGCCAGCACCGTCTATAGCAATCAGCCCCAGCATTTT
TRBJ2-2 . TRBD2 TRBV30 CAWTPGLAGGPGELFF TGTGCCTGGACCCCGGGACTAGCGGGAGGGCCCGGGGAGCTGTTTTTT
TRBJ2-5 . . TRBV30 CAWSAGSLPETQYF TGTGCCTGGAGCGCCGGGTCCCTCCCGGAGACCCAGTACTTC
TRBJ1-4 . TRBD1 TRBV19 CASSMGQDTRGEKLFF TGTGCCAGTAGTATGGGACAGGATACCCGGGGGGAAAAACTGTTTTTT
TRBJ1-6 few . TRBV18 CASSSGDNSPLHF TGTGCCAGCTCCTCGGGGGATAATTCACCCCTCCACTTT
TRBJ2-7 . . TRBV11-2 CASSSAPGSSYEQYF TGTGCCAGCAGCTCGGCCCCAGGGAGCTCCTACGAGCAGTACTTC
TRBJ1-4 . TRBD1 TRBV4-3 CASSQGDRDAEKLFF TGCGCCAGCAGCCAAGGGGACAGGGACGCTGAAAAACTGTTTTTT
TRBJ2-1 . TRBD2 TRBV9 CASSTGTSGRFDANEQFF TGTGCCAGCAGCACTGGGACTAGCGGGAGATTCGACGCCAATGAGCAGTTCTTC
TRBJ2-7 . . TRBV7-8 CASSLGGGYEQYF TGTGCCAGCAGCTTAGGCGGCGGGTACGAGCAGTACTTC
TRBJ2-7 . TRBD1 TRBV7-8 CASSPDRQTRPWYF TGTGCCAGCAGCCCGGACAGGCAGACACGACCGTGGTACTTC
TRBJ1-4 . TRBD1 TRBV19 CASSIKAGGNEKLFF TGTGCCAGTAGTATAAAAGCAGGGGGCAATGAAAAACTGTTTTTT
TRBJ1-1 . TRBD1 TRBV7-2 CASSLQGARVGTEAFF TGTGCCAGCAGCTTACAGGGGGCGAGGGTTGGCACTGAAGCTTTCTTT
TRBJ2-1 . TRBD2 TRBV5-1 CASSPTSTYNEQFF TGCGCCAGCAGCCCGACTAGCACCTACAATGAGCAGTTCTTC
TRBJ2-2 . TRBD1 TRBV2 CASSKTGALGYTGELFF TGTGCCAGCAGCAAGACAGGGGCTCTGGGGTACACCGGGGAGCTGTTTTTT
TRBJ2-1 . . TRBV30 CAGNSNNEQFF TGTGCCGGAAACAGTAACAATGAGCAGTTCTTC
TRBJ2-3 once TRBD2 TRBV27 CASSSHLAGGPWVNADTQYF TGTGCCAGCAGTTCCCACCTAGCGGGAGGGCCATGGGTAAATGCAGATACGCAGTATTTT
TRBJ1-5 few . TRBV10-2 CASSERETAGDQPQHF TGCGCCAGCAGTGAGCGGGAGACAGCGGGCGATCAGCCCCAGCATTTT
TRBJ1-5 . . TRBV7-8 CASSLDGRTQHF TGTGCCAGCAGCTTAGACGGGAGAACCCAGCATTTT
TRBJ2-2 . . TRBV7-2 CASSLIGGELFF TGTGCCAGCAGCTTAATTGGGGGGGAGCTGTTTTTT
TRBJ1-2 once TRBD1 TRBV27 CASSLSQGAGGYTF TGTGCCAGCAGTTTATCACAGGGGGCTGGTGGCTACACCTTC
TRBJ2-1 . . TRBV11-2 CASSIGLGSNEQFF TGTGCCAGCAGCATAGGCCTAGGGAGCAATGAGCAGTTCTTC
TRBJ2-7 . TRBD1 TRBV5-1 CASSLAAGQGSYEQYF TGCGCCAGCAGCTTGGCCGCCGGACAGGGCTCCTACGAGCAGTACTTC
TRBJ1-2 . . TRBV4-1 CASSQTERGSVAYGYTF TGCGCCAGCAGCCAAACGGAGCGGGGGTCGGTTGCCTATGGCTACACCTTC
TRBJ2-5 . . TRBV28 CASRDQGKKETQYF TGTGCCAGCAGAGATCAGGGCAAGAAAGAGACCCAGTACTTC